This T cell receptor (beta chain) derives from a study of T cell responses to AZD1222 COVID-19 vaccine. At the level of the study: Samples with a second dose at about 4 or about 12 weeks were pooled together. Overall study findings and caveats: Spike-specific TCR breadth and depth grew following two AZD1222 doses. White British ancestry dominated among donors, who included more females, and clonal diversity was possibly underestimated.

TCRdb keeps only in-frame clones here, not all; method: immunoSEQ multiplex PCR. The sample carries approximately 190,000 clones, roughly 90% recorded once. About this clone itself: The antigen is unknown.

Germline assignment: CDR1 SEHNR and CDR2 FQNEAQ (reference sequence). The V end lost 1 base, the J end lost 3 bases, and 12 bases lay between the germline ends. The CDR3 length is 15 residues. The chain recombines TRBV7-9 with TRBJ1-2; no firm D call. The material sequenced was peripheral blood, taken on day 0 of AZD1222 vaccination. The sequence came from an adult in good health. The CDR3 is CASSLDSGVHYGYTF. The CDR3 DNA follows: TGTGCCAGCAGCTTAGATTCCGGGGTACACTATGGCTACACCTTC. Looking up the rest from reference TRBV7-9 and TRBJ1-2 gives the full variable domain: DTGVSQNPRHKITKRGQNVTFRCDPISEHNRLYWYRQTLGQGPEFLTYFQNEAQLEKSRLLSDRFSAERPKGSFSTLEIQRTEQGDSAMYLCASSLDSGVHYGYTFGSGTRLTVV.